In this sample, the clone carrying this TCR beta chain turned up a few times. Donors were all healthy Caucasians. In germline, CDR1 is SEHNR, CDR2 FQNEAQ (reference sequence). The CDR3 length is 12 residues. The V and J ends lost 7 bases and 2 bases respectively, with 7 bases between them. The sample is drawn from a study of identical twins. TCRdb called the 5' RACE reads again in MiXCR, with one record for every CDR3 protein. The table includes around 250,000 distinct CDR3 sequences, about 13% detected once. The data were also submitted as part of a second study, on yellow fever vaccine responses in identical twins.

V gene TRBV7-9 combines with J gene TRBJ2-3; no firm D call. Sequences were obtained from memory (CD45RO+) T cells sorted from blood. This receptor was obtained from a woman under 30 in good health. This CDR3 reads CASTPNTDTQYF. CDR3 bases: TGTGCCAGCACCCCGAACACAGATACGCAGTATTTT.